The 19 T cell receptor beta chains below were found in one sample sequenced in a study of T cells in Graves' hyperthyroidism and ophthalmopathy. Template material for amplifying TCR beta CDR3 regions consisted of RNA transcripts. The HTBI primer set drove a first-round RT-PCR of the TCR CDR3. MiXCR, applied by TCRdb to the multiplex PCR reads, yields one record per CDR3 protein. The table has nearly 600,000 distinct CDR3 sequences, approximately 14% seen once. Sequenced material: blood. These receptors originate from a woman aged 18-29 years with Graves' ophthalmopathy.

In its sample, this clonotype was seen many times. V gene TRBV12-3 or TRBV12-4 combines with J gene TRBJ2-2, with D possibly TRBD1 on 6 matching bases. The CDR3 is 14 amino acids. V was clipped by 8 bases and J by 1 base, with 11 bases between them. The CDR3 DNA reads TGTGCCAGCCGGGACATACTGAACACCGGGGAGCTGTTTTTT. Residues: CASRDILNTGELFF.

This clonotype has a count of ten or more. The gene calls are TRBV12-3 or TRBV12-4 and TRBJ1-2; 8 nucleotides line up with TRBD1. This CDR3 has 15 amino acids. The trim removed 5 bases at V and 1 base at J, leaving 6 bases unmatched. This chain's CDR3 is CASSTRQGFNYGYTF. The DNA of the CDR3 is TGTGCCAGCAGTACTAGACAGGGGTTTAACTATGGCTACACCTTC.

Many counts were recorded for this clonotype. The CDR3 DNA is TGCGCCAGCAGCTTGGATCAGGGAGGAAACGAGCAGTACTTC. This encodes CASSLDQGGNEQYF. The chain has TRBV5-1 and TRBJ2-7; D is possibly TRBD2 (6 bases). V shed 0 bases and J shed 5 bases, with 12 bases lying between them. CDR1 SGHRS and CDR2 YFSETQ come from the germline V gene. The CDR3 consists of 14 residues. Filled out from reference TRBV5-1 and TRBJ2-7, the complete variable domain reads KAGVTQTPRYLIKTRGQQVTLSCSPISGHRSVSWYQQTPGQGLQFLFEYFSETQRNKGNFPGRFSGRQFSNSRSEMNVSTLELGDSALYLCASSLDQGGNEQYFGPGTRLTVT.

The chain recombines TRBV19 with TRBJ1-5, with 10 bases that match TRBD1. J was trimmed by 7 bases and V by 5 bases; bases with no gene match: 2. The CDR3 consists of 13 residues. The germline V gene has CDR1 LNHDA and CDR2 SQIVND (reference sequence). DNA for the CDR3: TGTGCCAGTAGTGGGACAGGGGAACAGCCCCAGCATTTT. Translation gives CASSGTGEQPQHF.

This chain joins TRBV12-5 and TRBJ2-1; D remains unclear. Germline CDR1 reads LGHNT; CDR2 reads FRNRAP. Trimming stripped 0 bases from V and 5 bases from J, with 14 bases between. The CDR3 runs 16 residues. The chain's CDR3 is CASGLVGAPAHNEQFF. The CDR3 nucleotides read TGTGCTAGTGGTTTGGTAGGAGCGCCAGCCCACAATGAGCAGTTCTTC.

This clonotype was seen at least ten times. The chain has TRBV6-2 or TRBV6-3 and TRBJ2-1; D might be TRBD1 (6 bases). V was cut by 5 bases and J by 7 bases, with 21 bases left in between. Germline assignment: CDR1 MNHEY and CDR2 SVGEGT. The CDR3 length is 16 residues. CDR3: CASSITGTYIKNEQFF. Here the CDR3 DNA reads TGTGCCAGCAGTATTACCGGGACATACATCAAGAATGAGCAGTTCTTC.

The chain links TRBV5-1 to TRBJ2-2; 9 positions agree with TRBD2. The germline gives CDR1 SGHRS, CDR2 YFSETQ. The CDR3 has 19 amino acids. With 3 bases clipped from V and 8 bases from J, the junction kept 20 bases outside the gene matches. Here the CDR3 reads CASSSSLYPSGMAIGELFF. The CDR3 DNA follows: TGCGCCAGCAGCTCCTCACTTTACCCTAGCGGGATGGCCATAGGGGAGCTGTTTTTT.

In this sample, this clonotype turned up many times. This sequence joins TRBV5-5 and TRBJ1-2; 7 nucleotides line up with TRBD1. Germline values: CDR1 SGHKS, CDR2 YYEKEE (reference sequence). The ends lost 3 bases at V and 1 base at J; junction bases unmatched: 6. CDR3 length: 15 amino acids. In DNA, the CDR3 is TGTGCCAGCAGCTCGAACAGGGGCTTTAACTATGGCTACACCTTC. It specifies CASSSNRGFNYGYTF.

CDR3 amino acids: CSVRLAGYNEQFF. The CDR3 nucleotides are TGCAGCGTTAGACTAGCGGGTTACAATGAGCAGTTCTTC. The chain couples TRBV29-1 to TRBJ2-1, with 10 bases lining up with TRBD2. CDR1 and CDR2 (germline): SQVTM, ANQGSEA. After removal of 5 bases from V and 4 bases from J, the junction contained 2 bases not matched to a gene. CDR3 size: 13 residues.

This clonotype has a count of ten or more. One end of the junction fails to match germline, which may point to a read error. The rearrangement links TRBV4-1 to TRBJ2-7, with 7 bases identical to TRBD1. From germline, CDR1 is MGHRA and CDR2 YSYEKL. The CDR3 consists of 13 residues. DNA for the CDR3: TGTGCCAGCAGCCACAGGGGATCCTACGAGCAGTACTTC. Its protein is CASSHRGSYEQYF.

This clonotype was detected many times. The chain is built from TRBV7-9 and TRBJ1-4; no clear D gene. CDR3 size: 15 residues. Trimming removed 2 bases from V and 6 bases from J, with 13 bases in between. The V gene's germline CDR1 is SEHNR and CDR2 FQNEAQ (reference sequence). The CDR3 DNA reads TGTGCCAGCAGCTTATGGGGAGGGCAAGATGAAAAACTGTTTTTT. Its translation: CASSLWGGQDEKLFF.

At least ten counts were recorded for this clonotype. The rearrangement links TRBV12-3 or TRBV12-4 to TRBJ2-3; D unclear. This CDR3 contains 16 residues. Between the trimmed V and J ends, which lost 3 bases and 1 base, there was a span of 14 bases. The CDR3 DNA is TGTGCCAGCAGTTTTAGTACTTTAGTCGGCACAGATACGCAGTATTTT. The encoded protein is CASSFSTLVGTDTQYF.

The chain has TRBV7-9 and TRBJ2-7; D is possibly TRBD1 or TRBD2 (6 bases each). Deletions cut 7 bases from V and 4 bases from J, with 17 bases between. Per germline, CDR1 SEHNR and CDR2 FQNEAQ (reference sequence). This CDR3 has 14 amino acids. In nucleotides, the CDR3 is TGTGCCAGCACCCCGGCGGAGGGGGGATACGAGCAGTACTTC. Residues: CASTPAEGGYEQYF.

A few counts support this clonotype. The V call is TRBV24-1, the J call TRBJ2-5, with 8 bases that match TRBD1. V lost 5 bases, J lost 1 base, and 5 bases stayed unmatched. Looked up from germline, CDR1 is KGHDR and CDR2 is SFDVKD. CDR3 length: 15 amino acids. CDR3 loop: CATSVSGGLQETQYF. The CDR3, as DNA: TGTGCCACCAGTGTTTCAGGGGGCCTCCAAGAGACCCAGTACTTC.

CDR3 residues: CASSEHDRSTDTQYF. The DNA of the CDR3 is TGTGCCAGCAGTGAACACGACCGTAGCACAGATACGCAGTATTTT. The V gene is TRBV6-1, the J gene TRBJ2-3, with D hard to call. The V and J ends lost 2 bases and 0 bases respectively, with 9 bases between them. CDR3 size: 15 residues. The germline CDR1 and CDR2 sequences are MNHNS and SASEGT.

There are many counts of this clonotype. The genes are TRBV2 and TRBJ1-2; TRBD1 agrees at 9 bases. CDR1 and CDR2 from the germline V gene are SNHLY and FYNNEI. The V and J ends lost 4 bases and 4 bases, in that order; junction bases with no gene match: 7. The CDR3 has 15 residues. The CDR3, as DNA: TGTGCCAGCAGTGCCGGGACAGGGAGGGGCTATGGCTACACCTTC. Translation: CASSAGTGRGYGYTF.

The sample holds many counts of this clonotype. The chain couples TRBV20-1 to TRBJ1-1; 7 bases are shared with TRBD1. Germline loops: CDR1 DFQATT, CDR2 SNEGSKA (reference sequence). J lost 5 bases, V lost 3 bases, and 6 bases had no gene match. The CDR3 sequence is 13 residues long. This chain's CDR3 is CSARRGRRTEAFF. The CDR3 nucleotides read TGCAGTGCTAGGAGGGGGCGGCGGACTGAAGCTTTCTTT.

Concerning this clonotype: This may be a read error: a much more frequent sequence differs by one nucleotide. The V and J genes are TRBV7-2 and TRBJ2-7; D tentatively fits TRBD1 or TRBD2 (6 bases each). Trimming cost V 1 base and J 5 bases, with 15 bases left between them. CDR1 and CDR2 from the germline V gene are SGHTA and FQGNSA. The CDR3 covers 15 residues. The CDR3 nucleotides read TGTGCCAGCAGCTTAGAGGGGGGACCTTTCCACGAGCAGTACTTC. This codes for CASSLEGGPFHEQYF.

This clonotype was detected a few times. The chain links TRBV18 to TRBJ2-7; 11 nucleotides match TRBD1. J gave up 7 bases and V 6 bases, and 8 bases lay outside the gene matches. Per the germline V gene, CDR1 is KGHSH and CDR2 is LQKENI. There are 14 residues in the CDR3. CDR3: CASSPGQGAEEQYF. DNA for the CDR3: TGTGCCAGCTCCCCTGGACAGGGGGCTGAAGAGCAGTACTTC.